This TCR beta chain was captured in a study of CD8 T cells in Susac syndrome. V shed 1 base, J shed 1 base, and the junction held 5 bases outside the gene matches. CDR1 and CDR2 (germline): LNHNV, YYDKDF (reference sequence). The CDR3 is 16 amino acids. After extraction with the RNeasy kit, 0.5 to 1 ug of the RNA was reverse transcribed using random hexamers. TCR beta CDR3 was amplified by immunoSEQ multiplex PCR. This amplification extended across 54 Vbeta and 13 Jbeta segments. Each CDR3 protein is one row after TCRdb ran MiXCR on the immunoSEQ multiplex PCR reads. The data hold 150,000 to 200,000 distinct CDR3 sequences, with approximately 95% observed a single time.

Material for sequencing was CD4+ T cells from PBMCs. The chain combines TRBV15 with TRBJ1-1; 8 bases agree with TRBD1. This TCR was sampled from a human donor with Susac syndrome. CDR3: CATSRVFGQGNTEAFF. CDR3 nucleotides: TGTGCCACCAGCAGAGTCTTCGGACAGGGGAACACTGAAGCTTTCTTT.